These T cell receptor beta chains were read from a single sample in a study of long-term antiretroviral therapy in people with HIV. Sequencing used immunoSEQ multiplex PCR; TCRdb keeps in-frame clones, though not all of them. This table holds about 24,000 clones, around 95% found once. The material sequenced was unsorted PBMCs, taken around 4.7 years after starting antiretroviral therapy. These receptors originate from a woman aged 50 to 65 with HIV. The CDR3 runs from the conserved cysteine through the conserved F or W. D genes are given only for firm matches. Some rows mark clone size as missing; the rest say once, few, many or name a class of expanded clone.

d_gene: TRBD2; abundance: -; j_gene: TRBJ2-7; v_gene: TRBV2; CDR3aa: CASITGLVPYEQYF; CDR3nt: TGTGCCAGCATAACGGGACTAGTACCCTACGAGCAGTACTTC
d_gene: -; abundance: -; j_gene: TRBJ2-7; v_gene: TRBV19; CDR3aa: CASSIDYQAGREQYF; CDR3nt: TGTGCCAGTAGTATAGACTACCAGGCCGGGCGCGAGCAGTACTTC
d_gene: -; abundance: -; j_gene: TRBJ1-2; v_gene: TRBV4-2; CDR3aa: CASSQGRVGYTF; CDR3nt: TGTGCCAGCAGCCAAGGGCGGGTTGGCTACACCTTC
d_gene: TRBD1; abundance: -; j_gene: TRBJ1-1; v_gene: TRBV5-1; CDR3aa: CASSFGAGGSEAFF; CDR3nt: TGCGCCAGCAGCTTCGGGGCAGGGGGATCTGAAGCTTTCTTT
d_gene: -; abundance: -; j_gene: TRBJ2-5; v_gene: TRBV2; CDR3aa: CASSTAFQETQYF; CDR3nt: TGTGCCAGCAGTACAGCTTTCCAAGAGACCCAGTACTTC
d_gene: -; abundance: once; j_gene: TRBJ2-7; v_gene: TRBV15; CDR3aa: CATAPGGAGYEQYF; CDR3nt: TGTGCCACCGCCCCCGGGGGTGCCGGGTACGAGCAGTACTTC
d_gene: -; abundance: -; j_gene: TRBJ2-3; v_gene: TRBV2; CDR3aa: CASSVRRWGDTQYF; CDR3nt: TGTGCCAGCAGTGTCAGGCGGTGGGGGGATACGCAGTATTTT
d_gene: -; abundance: -; j_gene: TRBJ1-4; v_gene: TRBV2; CDR3aa: CASSDRREKLFF; CDR3nt: TGTGCCAGCAGTGATAGGAGAGAAAAACTGTTTTTT
d_gene: TRBD2; abundance: once; j_gene: TRBJ2-3; v_gene: TRBV7-3; CDR3aa: CASSSGGTQYF; CDR3nt: TGTGCCAGCAGCTCGGGGGGTACGCAGTATTTT
d_gene: -; abundance: -; j_gene: TRBJ2-5; v_gene: TRBV10-3; CDR3aa: CAISELQEGTQYF; CDR3nt: TGTGCCATCAGTGAGTTGCAGGAAGGGACCCAGTACTTC
d_gene: TRBD2; abundance: -; j_gene: TRBJ2-7; v_gene: TRBV2; CDR3aa: CASSGTSGIYEQYF; CDR3nt: TGTGCCAGCAGCGGGACTAGCGGGATATACGAGCAGTACTTC
d_gene: -; abundance: -; j_gene: TRBJ1-1; v_gene: TRBV4-1; CDR3aa: CASSQDTGAAEAFF; CDR3nt: TGCGCCAGCAGCCAAGATACGGGGGCGGCCGAAGCTTTCTTT
d_gene: TRBD1; abundance: -; j_gene: TRBJ1-1; v_gene: TRBV6-5; CDR3aa: CASSQDRGNTEAFF; CDR3nt: TGTGCCAGCAGCCAAGACAGGGGGAACACTGAAGCTTTCTTT
d_gene: -; abundance: -; j_gene: TRBJ1-1; v_gene: TRBV29-1; CDR3aa: CSVGGARNTEAFF; CDR3nt: TGCAGCGTTGGAGGGGCCCGGAACACTGAAGCTTTCTTT
d_gene: -; abundance: -; j_gene: TRBJ2-7; v_gene: TRBV7-9; CDR3aa: CASAGPQKSNRLNYEQYF; CDR3nt: TGTGCCAGCGCCGGACCACAAAAAAGCAACAGGTTAAACTACGAGCAGTACTTC
d_gene: TRBD2; abundance: -; j_gene: TRBJ2-1; v_gene: TRBV9; CDR3aa: CASEGEGEQFF; CDR3nt: TGTGCCAGCGAAGGGGAGGGTGAGCAGTTCTTC
d_gene: -; abundance: -; j_gene: TRBJ1-1; v_gene: TRBV28; CDR3aa: CASRGRRSLNTEAFF; CDR3nt: TGTGCCAGCAGAGGAAGAAGGAGTCTGAACACTGAAGCTTTCTTT
d_gene: -; abundance: -; j_gene: TRBJ2-7; v_gene: TRBV4-1; CDR3aa: CASSQGTLIYF; CDR3nt: TGCGCCAGCAGCCAAGGGACCCTCATCTACTTC
d_gene: -; abundance: -; j_gene: TRBJ1-4; v_gene: TRBV28; CDR3aa: CASSPPGTNEKLFF; CDR3nt: TGTGCCAGCAGTCCCCCCGGCACTAATGAAAAACTGTTTTTT
d_gene: -; abundance: -; j_gene: TRBJ2-7; v_gene: TRBV7-9; CDR3aa: CASSLEYYEQYF; CDR3nt: TGTGCCAGCAGCTTAGAATACTACGAGCAGTACTTC
d_gene: -; abundance: -; j_gene: TRBJ2-3; v_gene: TRBV5-1; CDR3aa: CASNPGSTSTDTQYF; CDR3nt: TGCGCCAGCAATCCAGGGTCGACCTCCACAGATACGCAGTATTTT
d_gene: -; abundance: -; j_gene: TRBJ2-3; v_gene: TRBV4-2; CDR3aa: CASSRTLGAVEDTQYF; CDR3nt: TGTGCCAGCAGCCGAACCTTAGGGGCGGTGGAGGATACGCAGTATTTT
d_gene: -; abundance: -; j_gene: TRBJ2-5; v_gene: TRBV19; CDR3aa: CASSLGLGETQYF; CDR3nt: TGTGCCAGTAGTCTCGGCCTGGGGGAGACCCAGTACTTC
d_gene: TRBD1; abundance: -; j_gene: TRBJ1-5; v_gene: TRBV10-3; CDR3aa: CAISESGGTGRRGQPQHF; CDR3nt: TGTGCCATCAGTGAGTCAGGGGGGACAGGGAGGAGGGGACAGCCCCAGCATTTT
d_gene: TRBD2; abundance: -; j_gene: TRBJ2-7; v_gene: TRBV7-2; CDR3aa: CASSLLPSGNYEQYF; CDR3nt: TGTGCCAGCAGCTTACTCCCTAGCGGGAACTACGAGCAGTACTTC
d_gene: TRBD2; abundance: -; j_gene: TRBJ2-7; v_gene: TRBV5-1; CDR3aa: CASSSGSAGVYEQYF; CDR3nt: TGCGCCAGCAGCTCAGGATCGGCGGGAGTGTACGAGCAGTACTTC
d_gene: -; abundance: -; j_gene: TRBJ2-1; v_gene: TRBV6-6; CDR3aa: CASSPGTVSYNEQFF; CDR3nt: TGTGCCAGCAGTCCCGGGACCGTCTCCTACAATGAACAGTTCTTC
d_gene: -; abundance: -; j_gene: TRBJ2-7; v_gene: TRBV27; CDR3aa: CASSFKGSREQYF; CDR3nt: TGTGCCAGCAGTTTTAAAGGGTCTCGAGAGCAGTACTTC
d_gene: TRBD1; abundance: -; j_gene: TRBJ1-1; v_gene: TRBV6-1; CDR3aa: CASSDTDRVTEAFF; CDR3nt: TGTGCCAGCAGCGACACCGACAGGGTCACTGAAGCTTTCTTT
d_gene: -; abundance: -; j_gene: TRBJ2-1; v_gene: TRBV28; CDR3aa: CASSLEVRGARFF; CDR3nt: TGTGCCAGCAGTTTAGAAGTCCGTGGGGCCCGTTTCTTC
d_gene: TRBD1; abundance: -; j_gene: TRBJ1-1; v_gene: TRBV6-4; CDR3aa: CASRVTGTGLTEAFF; CDR3nt: TGTGCCAGCAGAGTAACCGGGACAGGGCTCACTGAAGCTTTCTTT
d_gene: -; abundance: -; j_gene: TRBJ2-5; v_gene: TRBV5-6; CDR3aa: CASSLVGTQYF; CDR3nt: TGTGCCAGCAGCTTGGTGGGGACCCAGTACTTC
d_gene: -; abundance: -; j_gene: TRBJ2-7; v_gene: TRBV6-6; CDR3aa: CASSYSGGSAYEQYF; CDR3nt: TGTGCCAGCAGTTACTCGGGGGGATCAGCCTACGAGCAGTACTTC
d_gene: -; abundance: -; j_gene: TRBJ2-5; v_gene: TRBV19; CDR3aa: CASSIIVGQGRETQYF; CDR3nt: TGTGCCAGTAGTATTATCGTTGGGCAGGGAAGGGAGACCCAGTACTTC
d_gene: TRBD2; abundance: -; j_gene: TRBJ2-7; v_gene: TRBV28; CDR3aa: CASSFPRGRGLAGNSYEQYF; CDR3nt: TGTGCCAGCAGTTTCCCTAGGGGGAGGGGACTAGCGGGTAACTCCTACGAGCAGTACTTC
d_gene: TRBD2; abundance: -; j_gene: TRBJ2-1; v_gene: TRBV5-1; CDR3aa: CASSLGPGLAAYNEQFF; CDR3nt: TGCGCCAGCAGCTTGGGCCCGGGACTAGCAGCCTACAATGAGCAGTTCTTC
d_gene: -; abundance: -; j_gene: TRBJ1-1; v_gene: TRBV5-1; CDR3aa: CASSLIEGAEAFF; CDR3nt: TGCGCCAGCAGCTTGATTGAGGGCGCTGAAGCTTTCTTT
d_gene: TRBD1; abundance: -; j_gene: TRBJ1-5; v_gene: TRBV9; CDR3aa: CASSTGTGGQPQHF; CDR3nt: TGTGCCAGCAGCACCGGGACAGGGGGTCAGCCCCAGCATTTT
d_gene: TRBD1; abundance: once; j_gene: TRBJ2-7; v_gene: TRBV6-6; CDR3aa: CASRYRDRWGREQYF; CDR3nt: TGTGCCAGCAGATACCGGGACAGGTGGGGTCGCGAGCAGTACTTC
d_gene: -; abundance: -; j_gene: TRBJ1-4; v_gene: TRBV19; CDR3aa: CASSVGTAATNEKLFF; CDR3nt: TGTGCCAGTAGTGTTGGGACGGCAGCAACTAATGAAAAACTGTTTTTT
d_gene: -; abundance: -; j_gene: TRBJ2-7; v_gene: TRBV28; CDR3aa: CASTGIDPYEQYF; CDR3nt: TGTGCCAGCACGGGAATTGACCCCTACGAGCAGTACTTC
d_gene: TRBD2; abundance: -; j_gene: TRBJ2-7; v_gene: TRBV9; CDR3aa: CASSVGYSGSYEQYF; CDR3nt: TGTGCCAGCAGCGTAGGATATAGCGGGAGCTACGAGCAGTACTTC
d_gene: -; abundance: -; j_gene: TRBJ1-1; v_gene: TRBV6-1; CDR3aa: CASSEFVGAEAFF; CDR3nt: TGTGCCAGCAGTGAATTCGTGGGGGCTGAAGCTTTCTTT
d_gene: TRBD2; abundance: -; j_gene: TRBJ2-1; v_gene: TRBV6-6; CDR3aa: CASSQIAGAGEQFF; CDR3nt: TGTGCCAGCAGCCAAATAGCGGGAGCTGGTGAGCAGTTCTTC
d_gene: TRBD2; abundance: -; j_gene: TRBJ2-1; v_gene: TRBV5-4; CDR3aa: CASSLDPRTSGSLWDEQFF; CDR3nt: TGTGCCAGCAGCTTGGATCCGAGGACTAGCGGGAGCTTGTGGGATGAGCAGTTCTTC
d_gene: -; abundance: -; j_gene: TRBJ2-3; v_gene: TRBV29-1; CDR3aa: CSVVRSDTQYF; CDR3nt: TGCAGCGTTGTGAGATCAGATACGCAGTATTTT
d_gene: -; abundance: -; j_gene: TRBJ2-1; v_gene: TRBV7-2; CDR3aa: CASIPVAAPYNEQFF; CDR3nt: TGTGCCAGCATTCCCGTTGCGGCGCCCTACAATGAGCAGTTCTTC
d_gene: TRBD2; abundance: -; j_gene: TRBJ2-3; v_gene: TRBV14; CDR3aa: CASSLLAGEVTQYF; CDR3nt: TGTGCCAGCAGCCTGCTAGCGGGAGAGGTTACGCAGTATTTT
d_gene: -; abundance: -; j_gene: TRBJ1-1; v_gene: TRBV7-2; CDR3aa: CASSLGGVNTEAFF; CDR3nt: TGTGCCAGCAGCTTAGGGGGGGTGAACACTGAAGCTTTCTTT
d_gene: -; abundance: -; j_gene: TRBJ1-1; v_gene: TRBV6-1; CDR3aa: CALSQMNTEAFF; CDR3nt: TGTGCCCTTTCCCAGATGAACACTGAAGCTTTCTTT
d_gene: -; abundance: -; j_gene: TRBJ1-2; v_gene: TRBV19; CDR3aa: CASSIDYVPMVGYGYTF; CDR3nt: TGTGCCAGTAGTATAGATTATGTACCAATGGTCGGGTATGGCTACACCTTC
d_gene: TRBD2; abundance: -; j_gene: TRBJ2-1; v_gene: TRBV6-5; CDR3aa: CASSYGGSINEQFF; CDR3nt: TGTGCCAGCAGTTACGGCGGGAGTATTAATGAGCAGTTCTTC
d_gene: TRBD1; abundance: -; j_gene: TRBJ1-4; v_gene: TRBV9; CDR3aa: CASSKTGGTGKTVF; CDR3nt: TGTGCCAGCAGCAAGACAGGGGGCACGGGAAAAACTGTTTTT